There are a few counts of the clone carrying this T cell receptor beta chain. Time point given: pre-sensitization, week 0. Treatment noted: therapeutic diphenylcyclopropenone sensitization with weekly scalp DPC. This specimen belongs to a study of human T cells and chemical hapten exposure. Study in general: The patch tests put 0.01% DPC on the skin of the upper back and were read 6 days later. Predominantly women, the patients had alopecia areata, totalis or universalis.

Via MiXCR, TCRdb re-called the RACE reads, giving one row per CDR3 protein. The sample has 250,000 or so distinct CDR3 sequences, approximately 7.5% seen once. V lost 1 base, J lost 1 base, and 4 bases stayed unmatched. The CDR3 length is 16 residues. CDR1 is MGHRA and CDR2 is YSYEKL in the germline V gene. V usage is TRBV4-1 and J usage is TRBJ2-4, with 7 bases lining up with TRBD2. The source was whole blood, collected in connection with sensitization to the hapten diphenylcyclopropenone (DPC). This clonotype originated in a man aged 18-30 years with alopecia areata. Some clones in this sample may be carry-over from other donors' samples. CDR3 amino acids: CASSQGLGGAKNIQYF. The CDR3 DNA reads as TGCGCCAGCAGCCAAGGTCTGGGGGGGGCCAAAAACATTCAGTACTTC.